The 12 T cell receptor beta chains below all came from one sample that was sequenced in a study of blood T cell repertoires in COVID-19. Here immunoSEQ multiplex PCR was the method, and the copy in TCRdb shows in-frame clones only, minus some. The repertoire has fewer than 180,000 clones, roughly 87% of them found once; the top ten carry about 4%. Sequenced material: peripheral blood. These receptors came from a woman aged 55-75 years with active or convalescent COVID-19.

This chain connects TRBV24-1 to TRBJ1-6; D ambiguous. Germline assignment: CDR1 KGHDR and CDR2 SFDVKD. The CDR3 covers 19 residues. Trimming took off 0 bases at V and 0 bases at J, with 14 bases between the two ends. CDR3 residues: CATSDLLSETHSYNSPLHF. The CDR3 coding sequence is TGTGCCACCAGTGATTTGCTGTCGGAGACTCACTCCTATAATTCACCCCTCCACTTT.

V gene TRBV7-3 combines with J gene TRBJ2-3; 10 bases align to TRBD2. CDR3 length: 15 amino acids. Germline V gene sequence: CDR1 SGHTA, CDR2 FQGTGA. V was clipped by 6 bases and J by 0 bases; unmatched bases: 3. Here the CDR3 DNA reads TGTGCCAGCAGTACTAGCGGGATAAGCACAGATACGCAGTATTTT. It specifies CASSTSGISTDTQYF. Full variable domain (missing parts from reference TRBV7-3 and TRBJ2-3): GAGVSQTPSNKVTEKGKYVELRCDPISGHTALYWYRQSLGQGPEFLIYFQGTGAADDSGLPNDRFFAVRPEGSVSTLKIQRTERGDSAVYLCASSTSGISTDTQYFGPGTRLTVL.

The CDR3 DNA reads as TGTGCCAGCAGTTATACAGGGGGTGGGGAGCAGTACTTC. It codes for CASSYTGGGEQYF. The J gene is TRBJ2-7, the V gene TRBV2; 8 positions match TRBD1. The V gene's germline CDR1 is SNHLY and CDR2 FYNNEI. This CDR3 is 13 amino acids long. Trimming at V came to 5 bases and at J to 7 bases, leaving 7 bases not matched to a gene.

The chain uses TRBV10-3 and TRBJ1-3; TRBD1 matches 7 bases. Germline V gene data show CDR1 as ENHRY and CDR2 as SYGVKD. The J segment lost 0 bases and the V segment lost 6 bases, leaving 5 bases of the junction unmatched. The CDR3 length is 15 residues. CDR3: CAIRDRRFSGNTIYF. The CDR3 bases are TGTGCCATCAGGGACAGGCGCTTCTCTGGAAACACCATATATTTT.

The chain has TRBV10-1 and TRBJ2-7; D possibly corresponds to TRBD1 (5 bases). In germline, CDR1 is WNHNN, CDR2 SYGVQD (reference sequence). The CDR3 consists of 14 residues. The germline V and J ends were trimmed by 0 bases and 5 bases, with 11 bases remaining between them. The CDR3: CASSESPGRDEQYF. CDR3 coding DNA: TGCGCCAGCAGTGAGTCGCCAGGGCGCGACGAGCAGTACTTC.

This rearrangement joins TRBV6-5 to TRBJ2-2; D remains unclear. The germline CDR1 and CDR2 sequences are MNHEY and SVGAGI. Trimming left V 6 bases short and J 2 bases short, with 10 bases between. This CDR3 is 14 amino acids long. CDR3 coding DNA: TGTGCCAGCAGGCGACAAGTCAACACCGGGGAGCTGTTTTTT. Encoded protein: CASRRQVNTGELFF.

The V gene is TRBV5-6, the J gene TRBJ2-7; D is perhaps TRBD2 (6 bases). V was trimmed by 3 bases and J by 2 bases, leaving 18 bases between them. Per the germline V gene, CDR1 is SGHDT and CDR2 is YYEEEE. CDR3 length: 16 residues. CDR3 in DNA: TGTGCCAGCAGCTCCAACCGGGACTTCAGGCCCTACGAGCAGTACTTC. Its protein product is CASSSNRDFRPYEQYF.

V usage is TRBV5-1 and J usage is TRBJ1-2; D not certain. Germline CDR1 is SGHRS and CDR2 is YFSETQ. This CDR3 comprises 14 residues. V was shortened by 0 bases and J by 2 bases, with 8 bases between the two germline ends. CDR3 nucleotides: TGCGCCAGCAGCTTGGGCGAGATCAACTATGGCTACACCTTC. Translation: CASSLGEINYGYTF.

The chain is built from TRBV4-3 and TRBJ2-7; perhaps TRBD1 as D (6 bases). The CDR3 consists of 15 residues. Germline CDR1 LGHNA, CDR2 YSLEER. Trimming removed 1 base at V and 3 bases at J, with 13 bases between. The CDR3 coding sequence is TGCGCCAGCAGCCAAGTCATCTTAGGGGGCTACGAGCAGTACTTC. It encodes CASSQVILGGYEQYF.

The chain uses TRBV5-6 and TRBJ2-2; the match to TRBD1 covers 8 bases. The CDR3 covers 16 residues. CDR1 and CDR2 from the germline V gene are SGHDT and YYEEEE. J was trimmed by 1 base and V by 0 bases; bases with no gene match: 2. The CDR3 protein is CASSLAGTGNTGELFF. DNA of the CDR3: TGTGCCAGCAGCTTGGCCGGGACAGGGAACACCGGGGAGCTGTTTTTT.

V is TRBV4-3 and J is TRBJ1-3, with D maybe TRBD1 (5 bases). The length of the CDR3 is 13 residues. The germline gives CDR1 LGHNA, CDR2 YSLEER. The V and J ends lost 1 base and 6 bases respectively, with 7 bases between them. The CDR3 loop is CASSQGTLNTIYF. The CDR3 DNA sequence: TGCGCCAGCAGCCAAGGGACATTAAACACCATATATTTT.

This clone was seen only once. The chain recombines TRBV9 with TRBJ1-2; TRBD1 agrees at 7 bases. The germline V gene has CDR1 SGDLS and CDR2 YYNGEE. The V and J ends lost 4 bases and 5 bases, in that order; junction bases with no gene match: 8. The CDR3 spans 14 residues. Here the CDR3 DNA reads TGTGCCAGCAGCCCTGGGACAGTGGAGTATGGCTACACCTTC. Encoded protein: CASSPGTVEYGYTF.